This T cell receptor beta chain was obtained from a study of shared clonotypes between healthy human individuals. The data were produced by immunoSEQ multiplex PCR, yet TCRdb's version contains in-frame clones alone and is incomplete. Of 2 million to 3 million clones listed, approximately 93% are singletons. Germline CDR1 reads LGHNA; CDR2 reads YNFKEQ. Trimming removed 0 bases at V and 5 bases at J, with 14 bases between. The CDR3 is 15 residues long. The gene calls are TRBV4-2 and TRBJ2-7; possibly TRBD1 for D (5 bases). Sequencing used naive CD4+ T cells from PBMCs. The subset denotes: CD45RA+ positively selected. This clonotype was sampled from a man between 18 and 35 years old in good health. Some clones in this sample may be carry-over from other donors' samples. The CDR3 spells CASSQEGAREDEQYF. For the CDR3, the DNA is TGTGCCAGCAGCCAAGAAGGGGCCAGAGAGGACGAGCAGTACTTC.